The 5 T cell receptor beta chains presented below share a single source sample, sequenced in a study of CD4 T cells in relation to SARS-CoV-2 and coronaviruses. The table came from immunoSEQ multiplex PCR; TCRdb's copy has only in-frame clones and leaves some out. The data show 38,000 or so clones, around 74% seen once. These receptors have no known antigen. Sequences were obtained from memory CD4+ T cells from PBMCs, cultured in vitro. The receptors come from an adult with COVID-19.

The chain recombines TRBV5-6 with TRBJ1-1; TRBD1 matches 7 bases. After removal of 0 bases from V and 5 bases from J, the junction contained 10 bases not matched to a gene. This CDR3 is built from 16 residues. Germline V lookup: CDR1 SGHDT, CDR2 YYEEEE. The CDR3 DNA is TGTGCCAGCAGCTTGGCTCAGGGGGTGGTTGGGACTGAAGCTTTCTTT. It yields the protein CASSLAQGVVGTEAFF.

This rearrangement joins TRBV6-5 to TRBJ2-6; the D gene could be TRBD1 or TRBD2 (5 bases each). Germline loops: CDR1 MNHEY, CDR2 SVGAGI. The CDR3 runs to 14 residues. Trimming shortened V by 10 bases and J by 4 bases, and 14 bases separated the two germline ends. This chain's CDR3 is CATREGRGANVLTF. The DNA for the CDR3 is TGTGCCACCAGAGAGGGGCGGGGGGCCAACGTCCTGACTTTC.

Points on this clone: The junction departs from germline at one end; a sequencing error may be responsible. The J gene is TRBJ2-2, the V gene TRBV19; D perhaps matches TRBD2 (6 bases). CDR3 length: 13 residues. CDR1 is LNHDA and CDR2 is SQIVND in the germline V gene (reference sequence). For the CDR3, the DNA is TGCCAGGTGCGGGATAGGAGCACCGGGGAGCTGTTTTTT. This gives the protein CQVRDRSTGELFF.

The gene calls are TRBV18 and TRBJ2-5, with 9 bases fitting TRBD2. The J segment lost 2 bases and the V segment lost 3 bases, leaving 19 bases of the junction unmatched. The CDR3 runs 20 residues. Germline-derived CDR1 and CDR2 are KGHSH and LQKENI. The CDR3 DNA is TGTGCCAGCTCACCTTCCCTTGGGAGGACTAGCGCCGGGATACAAGAGACCCAGTACTTC. Its translation is CASSPSLGRTSAGIQETQYF.

J is TRBJ2-7 and V is TRBV11-2; no clear D gene. This CDR3 is 13 amino acids long. Germline loops: CDR1 SGHAT, CDR2 FQNNGV. V was pared by 0 bases and J by 2 bases, with 5 bases between. CDR3 sequence: CASSLDLAYEQYF. DNA for the CDR3: TGTGCCAGCAGCTTAGATCTCGCCTACGAGCAGTACTTC.